This TCR beta chain was documented in a study of Ad26.COV2.S vaccination and SARS-CoV-2 variants (TCRdb year 2021). Regarding the study in general: Donors in the vaccine arm were drawn from COV1001, a multicentre, randomized, double-blind, placebo-controlled phase I-IIa trial testing Ad26.COV2.S in healthy adults. Ad26.COV2.S was administered intramuscularly at 5 x 10^10 or 1 x 10^11 viral particles, either as a single shot or as two shots given 56 days apart. TCRbeta repertoire sequencing served as the tool for gauging how specific and how broad the SARS-CoV-2-reactive T cell receptors were following Ad26.COV2.S vaccination. The TCR-sequenced set comprised approximately 30 samples: some 20 Ad26.COV2.S vaccine recipients, 5 placebo recipients and 8 SARS-CoV-2 convalescent individuals. Participants in the trial were split at random into five groups of five each, receiving low-dose or high-dose Ad26.COV2.S once or twice, or else placebo on both occasions. Investigators did not know the trial group allocation while performing experiments and assessing outcomes.

As concerns this clone: Its binding antigen is unknown. Base qualities are not recorded, but no much larger clone differs from it by a single base.

The immunoSEQ Assay was used to sequence TCRbeta CDR3 regions. After extraction, genomic DNA underwent amplification by bias-controlled multiplex PCR, followed by high-throughput sequencing. The authors' pipeline ran thus. To quantify the absolute abundance of every unique TCRbeta CDR3 region, sequences were collapsed and filtered. T cell fraction was estimated by normalization of TCRbeta template counts to usable DNA, with usable DNA being measured through amplification of reference genes present in all nucleated cells. Repertoire TCRs were annotated as SARS-CoV-2-specific when V gene, CDR3 amino acid sequence and J gene were exactly matched to a known reactive TCR set. The reference SARS-CoV-2 TCR set was obtained from MIRA and was filtered for enrichment in COVID-19-positive ImmuneCODE repertoires, whereby public or cross-reactive TCRs were removed. Based on the MIRA antigens, annotated TCRs were further analysed at the level of specific ORF or position within ORF. Breadth was defined as annotated unique rearrangements over total unique productive rearrangements; depth was the summed frequency of those rearrangements. TCR breadth was compared between groups using two-sided Wilcoxon rank-sum tests. Imported from immuneACCESS, the table was reduced by TCRdb to in-frame sequences with V and J called. These copies leave out some clones; in studies compared against another copy, an unresolved V gene accounts for under half, and the cause of the remainder is not known. From that table come the V and J calls and clone size; the DNA was used to work out D and trimming. The sample has roughly 380,000 clones on record, over 75% of them singletons. Less than 4% of the sample rests with the top ten.

Overall study outcomes, separate from this receptor: The authors noted that total T cell responses may have been underestimated by the TCR breadth and depth analyses. Substantial breadth of spike-specific CD8+ and CD4+ T cell responses was reported after vaccination. The study was not powered to compare responses between vaccine doses or regimens. Vaccine and placebo recipients had comparable non-spike TCR breadth, which fits with the vaccine containing only spike. Compared with placebo recipients, Ad26.COV2.S recipients showed higher spike-specific TCR breadth (P = 0.0014).

The germline V gene (reference sequence) sets CDR1 to LNHDA and CDR2 to SQIVND. The junction shows trimming of 7 bases on V and 2 bases on J, plus 26 bases between the germline ends. The CDR3, from cysteine to phenylalanine, totals 19 residues. The CDR3 DNA has 57 bases and is translated from base 1. This specimen's treatment or condition label, per the study, means: roughly 18 received Ad26.COV2.S at low or high dose, single or two shots; a few received placebo; per-sample allocation not given. Repertoires of vaccine and placebo recipients were sequenced from samples taken on day 63 after the first injection. In Cohort 1b, more than 20 adults aged 18-55 years were enrolled at a single site in Boston, USA, between 29 July and 7 August 2020. As a vaccine, Ad26.COV2.S was a replication-incompetent adenovirus type 26 vector that expressed a prefusion-stabilized SARS-CoV-2 spike protein derived from the original Wuhan strain.

This material consisted of peripheral blood, taken in a trial of Ad26.COV2.S vaccine versus placebo. The receptor's source is a person between 18 and 65 years old who received the Ad26.COV2.S COVID-19 vaccine or a placebo. This receptor chain uses TRBV19 and TRBJ1-4, with the D gene call left open. CDR3 region: CASTPPGRRSIRTNEKLFF. The DNA reads as follows: TGTGCCAGTACCCCCCCCGGGAGAAGAAGTATTAGGACTAATGAAAAACTGTTTTTT.